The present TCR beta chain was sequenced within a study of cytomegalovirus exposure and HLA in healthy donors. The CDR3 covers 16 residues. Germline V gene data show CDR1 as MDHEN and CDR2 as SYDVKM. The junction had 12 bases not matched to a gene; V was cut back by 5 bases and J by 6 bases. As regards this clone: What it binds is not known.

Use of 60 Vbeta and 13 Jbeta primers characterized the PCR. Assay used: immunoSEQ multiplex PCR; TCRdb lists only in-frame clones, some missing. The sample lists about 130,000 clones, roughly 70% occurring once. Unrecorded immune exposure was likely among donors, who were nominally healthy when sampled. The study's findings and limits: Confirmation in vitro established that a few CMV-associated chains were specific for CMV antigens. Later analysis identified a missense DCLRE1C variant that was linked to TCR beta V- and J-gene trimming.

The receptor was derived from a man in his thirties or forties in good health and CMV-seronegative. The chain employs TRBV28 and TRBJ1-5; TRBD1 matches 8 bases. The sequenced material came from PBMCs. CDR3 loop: CASSPSTGEDTQPQHF. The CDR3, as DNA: TGTGCCAGCAGTCCCTCGACAGGGGAGGATACTCAGCCCCAGCATTTT.